This TCR beta chain was documented in a study of blood T cell repertoires in COVID-19 (dated by TCRdb to about 2020). About the study as a whole: Collaborator samples came from the United States, Italy and Spain and covered acute and convalescent phases of COVID-19. The sample metadata nearly always contained a de-identified subject ID, COVID-19 status, age in years and sex. The samples were drawn from the first 160 participants of the ongoing ImmuneRACE study and from more than 1,000 subjects provided by 6 global collaborators. Deeply sampled blood TCRbeta repertoires from subjects exposed to, actively infected with, or recovered from COVID-19 were included in the dataset. The material from the prospective study consisted of cDNA or gDNA derived from T cells, B-cell-depleted T cells, or PBMCs. HLA class I and class II types, where available, came from metadata supplied by the sample provider rather than from assay-based typing. The repertoires were made available in a free public database intended to serve as a resource for research on the immune response to SARS-CoV-2.

Samples from volunteer blood donors who had recovered from COVID-19 were contributed by a second Seattle source. The collaborating institutions used their own protocols to collect whole blood in K2EDTA tubes. For TCRbeta analysis, collaborator samples were shipped as frozen whole blood, as isolated PBMCs, or as DNA extracted from either sample type. To note about this clone: The specificity of this receptor is unknown. One base away there is no much larger clone; base qualities are not given.

The junction carries 15 bases between V and J, which are trimmed by 1 base and 5 bases respectively. The CDR3 holds 15 amino acids from the cysteine to the phenylalanine. Only the CDR3 DNA stays, 45 bases, in frame from base 1. The germline V gene (reference sequence) yields SEHNR for CDR1 and FQNEAQ for CDR2. The paper as a whole reports these results and caveats: How much clinical and demographic metadata was included differed by source and by participant, and the metadata was provided uncurated.

TCRbeta CDR3 regions were amplified from genomic DNA by means of the immunoSEQ Assay, a bias-controlled multiplex PCR. As for the original processing: The number of nucleated cells in each sample was estimated from the amplification of reference gene primers within the assay. To quantify the absolute abundance of each unique TCRbeta CDR3 rearrangement, sequence reads were collapsed and filtered. For each sample, productive Simpson clonality was calculated by taking the square root of Simpson's diversity index across productive rearrangements. The clones in this table, taken by TCRdb from immuneACCESS, are in-frame only. Not every clone is retained; where verified, under half of the shortfall comes from an unresolved V gene, and the cause of the rest is unknown. V and J calls and clone size are copied from that table; D and trimming were computed from the DNA. For this sample there are a few hundred thousand clones; roughly 84% appear just once. Over 1.2% of the sample is taken by the ten largest.

This chain joins TRBV7-9 to TRBJ2-7, and TRBD1 may be the D gene, going by 5 matching bases. The TCR originated in a woman between 40 and 50 years old who had recovered from COVID-19. What was sequenced was peripheral blood. The encoded CDR3 is CASSLGLAGIDEQYF. The sequence in DNA is TGTGCCAGCAGCTTAGGTCTCGCAGGGATCGACGAGCAGTACTTC.